This TCR beta chain was sequenced in a study of blood T cell repertoires in COVID-19 (dated by TCRdb to 2020 to 2022). For the wider study: Samples from collaborators originated in the United States, Italy and Spain and spanned both the acute and convalescent phases of COVID-19. The sample metadata nearly always contained a de-identified subject ID, COVID-19 status, age in years and sex. Deeply sampled blood TCRbeta repertoires from subjects exposed to, actively infected with, or recovered from COVID-19 were included in the dataset. The samples were drawn from two sources: the first 160 participants of the ongoing ImmuneRACE study, and 1,000 to 1,500 subjects contributed by 6 global collaborators. The prospective study material was composed of cDNA or gDNA derived from T cells, B-cell-depleted T cells, or PBMCs. The repertoires were made available in a free public database intended to serve as a resource for research on the immune response to SARS-CoV-2. HLA class I and class II types, where available, came from metadata supplied by the sample provider rather than from assay-based typing. Results the study describes overall, beyond this receptor: How much clinical and demographic metadata was included differed by source and by participant, and the metadata was provided uncurated.

Spanning cysteine to phenylalanine, the CDR3 consists of 15 amino acids. Kept here is only the CDR3 DNA, which spans 45 bases and is read in frame from base 1. CDR1 and CDR2 are drawn from the germline V gene (reference sequence): SEHNR, FQNEAQ. For this chain, trimming is 5 bases at the V end and 3 bases at the J end, and the number of junction bases without a gene match is 6. The collaborating institutions used their own protocols to collect whole blood in K2EDTA tubes. For TCRbeta analysis, collaborator samples were shipped as frozen whole blood, as isolated PBMCs, or as DNA extracted from either sample type. Note on this clone: No antigen is known for it. Per-base quality was not reported, and no clone a single base away is much larger than it.

The immunoSEQ Assay, a bias-controlled multiplex PCR, was used to amplify TCRbeta CDR3 regions from genomic DNA. On the study's bioinformatics: The number of nucleated cells in each sample was estimated from the amplification of reference gene primers within the assay. To quantify the absolute abundance of each unique TCRbeta CDR3 rearrangement, sequence reads were collapsed and filtered. Productive Simpson clonality was computed per sample as the square root of Simpson's diversity index over productive rearrangements. Imported from immuneACCESS, the table was reduced by TCRdb to in-frame sequences with V and J called. These copies leave out some clones; in studies compared against another copy, an unresolved V gene accounts for under half, and the cause of the remainder is not known. That table is the source of V, J and clone size, and D and trimming were worked out from the DNA. The sample yields 140,000 to 150,000 clones; roughly 88% were counted once. Of the sample, about 1.7% is held by the ten largest clones.

Sequenced input: peripheral blood. The chain was built from TRBV7-9 and TRBJ1-5, and 8 junctional nucleotides match TRBD1. This clonotype was obtained from a man between 70 and 80 years old with acute or convalescent COVID-19. The sequence in DNA is TGTGCCAGCAGCCATGACAGGGGACCCAATCAGCCCCAGCATTTT. Its protein reads: CASSHDRGPNQPQHF.